Presented here are 17 T cell receptor beta chains from one specimen sequenced in a study of CD8 T cells in Susac syndrome. The authors reverse transcribed roughly 0.5 to 1 ug RNA with random hexamers. TCRdb re-analysed the immunoSEQ multiplex PCR reads in MiXCR, keeping a single row per CDR3 protein. The table includes about 190,000 distinct CDR3 sequences, approximately 95% detected once. The sequenced material came from CD4+ T cells from PBMCs. The receptors come from a human donor with Susac syndrome.

This rearrangement joins TRBV20-1 to TRBJ2-6; TRBD2 is a possible D gene (5 bases). The CDR3 extends over 19 amino acids. Trimming removed 0 bases from V and 0 bases from J, with 18 bases in between. Germline V gene sequence: CDR1 DFQATT, CDR2 SNEGSKA (reference sequence). As DNA, the CDR3 is TGCAGTGCTAGAGATTCCGGAGGCCCTCTTAGCTCTGGGGCCAACGTCCTGACTTTC. Protein sequence: CSARDSGGPLSSGANVLTF.

This clonotype was seen a single time. The genes are TRBV6-5 and TRBJ2-1; D is unresolved. V was clipped by 7 bases and J by 2 bases, with 12 bases between them. This CDR3 region has 14 residues. Germline V lookup: CDR1 MNHEY, CDR2 SVGAGI. The CDR3 bases are TGTGCCAGCAAGAATACGAGCCCCTACAATGAGCAGTTCTTC. Its translation is CASKNTSPYNEQFF.

The chain has TRBV5-1 and TRBJ2-1; 12 nucleotides align to TRBD2. The CDR3 is made up of 16 amino acids. The germline V gene has CDR1 SGHRS and CDR2 YFSETQ. Trimming took 3 bases from V and 5 from J; bases not matched to a gene: 6. The CDR3 DNA is TGCGCCAGCAGCTCCCTAACTAGCGGGGGGAACAATGAGCAGTTCTTC. Its protein is CASSSLTSGGNNEQFF.

The chain recombines TRBV5-1 with TRBJ2-7; 7 positions match TRBD2. From germline, CDR1 is SGHRS and CDR2 YFSETQ. The trim removed 5 bases at V and 4 bases at J, leaving 12 bases unmatched. There are 15 residues in the CDR3. The DNA for the CDR3 is TGCGCCAGCAGTCTCCTGGGAGGGTTCGGTTACGAGCAGTACTTC. It encodes CASSLLGGFGYEQYF.

The chain has TRBV11-2 and TRBJ2-7, with TRBD1 matching over 7 bases. With V trimmed by 5 bases and J by 10 bases, 14 bases remained unmatched. The CDR3 has 14 amino acids. Germline V CDR1 and CDR2: SGHAT, FQNNGV. Here the CDR3 reads CASSAQTGIAGQYF. The CDR3 DNA sequence: TGTGCCAGCAGCGCACAGACAGGGATCGCCGGACAGTACTTC.

Turning to this clonotype: One end of the junction is discordant with germline, which a read error may explain. The rearrangement uses TRBV30 and TRBJ1-5; possible D gene TRBD1, 5 bases. This CDR3 contains 14 residues. Germline V gene lookup returns CDR1 GTSNPN and CDR2 SVGIG (reference sequence). The CDR3 DNA reads as TGTGCCTGGAGTGTACCAGGGACCAATCAGCCCCAACATTTT. This codes for CAWSVPGTNQPQHF.

This clonotype was detected only once. This chain uses TRBV2 with TRBJ1-5; D ambiguous. Germline loops: CDR1 SNHLY, CDR2 FYNNEI. V was shortened by 6 bases and J by 2 bases, with 11 bases between the two germline ends. CDR3 length equals 14 residues. This chain's CDR3 is CASRLRVGNQPQHF. The CDR3 nucleotides are TGTGCCAGCAGACTAAGGGTTGGCAATCAGCCCCAGCATTTT.

This rearrangement joins TRBV10-3 to TRBJ2-7, with unresolved D. Germline V gene data show CDR1 as ENHRY and CDR2 as SYGVKD. This CDR3 contains 12 residues. V was cut by 10 bases and J by 0 bases, with 10 bases left in between. The CDR3, as DNA: TGTGCCACCGCTATAGTCTCCTACGAGCAGTACTTC. Its protein is CATAIVSYEQYF.

This chain joins TRBV7-8 and TRBJ2-1; the D gene is possibly TRBD2 (6 bases). Per the germline V gene, CDR1 is SGHVS and CDR2 is FQNEAQ. V was trimmed by 0 bases and J by 9 bases, leaving 12 bases between them. The CDR3 extends over 14 amino acids. The CDR3 loop reads CASSLAGEEAEQFF. The CDR3 nucleotides read TGTGCCAGCAGCTTAGCGGGGGAGGAGGCTGAGCAGTTCTTC.

The chain joins TRBV9 to TRBJ2-5; the D gene is possibly TRBD2 (6 bases). Per germline, CDR1 SGDLS and CDR2 YYNGEE. V gave up 4 bases and J gave up 11 bases, with 18 bases separating them. This CDR3 region has 13 residues. The CDR3 sequence: CASSSGPPGDQYF. The CDR3 nucleotides are TGTGCCAGCAGCTCCGGACCACCGGGGGATCAGTACTTC.

This chain uses TRBV20-1 with TRBJ2-3; TRBD2 matches at 9 bases. The germline CDR1 and CDR2 sequences are DFQATT and SNEGSKA (reference sequence). The J segment lost 1 base and the V segment lost 0 bases, leaving 5 bases of the junction unmatched. The CDR3 consists of 16 residues. CDR3 sequence (DNA): TGCAGTGCTAGAGAACTCCAGCGGGGGGGCACAGATACGCAGTATTTT. Encoded protein: CSARELQRGGTDTQYF.

The chain is built from TRBV20-1 and TRBJ2-7; 11 positions match TRBD2. V dropped 4 bases and J dropped 6; count of bases not matched to a gene: 14. This CDR3 contains 16 residues. Germline V CDR1 and CDR2: DFQATT, SNEGSKA (reference sequence). CDR3 nucleotides: TGCAGTGCTACATCCGGGACTAGCGGCTCTGGGGCCGAGCAGTACTTC. This encodes CSATSGTSGSGAEQYF.

This clonotype was counted once. The chain is built from TRBV29-1 and TRBJ2-3; D unresolved. Germline V gene sequence: CDR1 SQVTM, CDR2 ANQGSEA. The CDR3 is 11 amino acids. Trimming cost V 6 bases and J 6 bases, with 10 bases left between them. The CDR3 loop is CSVPLWDTQYF. In DNA, the CDR3 is TGCAGCGTCCCGTTATGGGATACGCAGTATTTT.

This chain joins TRBV3-1 and TRBJ1-4, with 9 bases that match TRBD1. This CDR3 spans 15 amino acids. The ends lost 6 bases at V and 3 bases at J; junction bases unmatched: 5. Germline CDR1 LGHDT, CDR2 YNNKEL (reference sequence). The CDR3 sequence: CASSVTGGPNEKLFF. The CDR3 nucleotides read TGTGCCAGCAGTGTAACAGGGGGCCCTAATGAAAAACTGTTTTTT. Full variable domain (outside the CDR3, taken from reference TRBV3-1 and TRBJ1-4): DTAVSQTPKYLVTQMGNDKSIKCEQNLGHDTMYWYKQDSKKFLKIMFSYNNKELIINETVPNRFSPKSPDKAHLNLHINSLELGDSAVYFCASSVTGGPNEKLFFGSGTQLSVL.

This chain uses TRBV29-1 with TRBJ1-4, with 9 bases aligning to TRBD1. CDR1 is SQVTM and CDR2 is ANQGSEA in the germline V gene. CDR3 size: 13 residues. V lost 6 bases, J lost 5 bases, and 4 bases stayed unmatched. This chain's CDR3 is CSVAGTGNEKLFF. The CDR3 nucleotides are TGCAGCGTAGCCGGGACAGGGAATGAAAAACTGTTTTTT.

The rearrangement links TRBV11-1 to TRBJ2-1, with 7 bases identical to TRBD2. The CDR3 loop spans 16 amino acids. In germline, CDR1 is SGHAT, CDR2 FQDESV (reference sequence). After removal of 5 bases from V and 6 bases from J, the junction contained 13 bases not matched to a gene. The CDR3 nucleotides read TGTGCCAGCAGCCCCCGGGGTCCTAGCGGTCTCAATGAGCAGTTCTTC. Translation: CASSPRGPSGLNEQFF.

This chain connects TRBV14 to TRBJ1-1; a weak D match, TRBD1 (5 bases). The germline CDR1 and CDR2 sequences are SGHDN and FVKESK. Trimming took off 1 base at V and 10 bases at J, with 19 bases between the two ends. CDR3 length: 15 residues. The CDR3 protein is CASSQVGGRRRGAFF. Written as DNA, the CDR3 is TGTGCCAGCAGCCAAGTTGGGGGGAGGAGGAGAGGAGCTTTCTTT.